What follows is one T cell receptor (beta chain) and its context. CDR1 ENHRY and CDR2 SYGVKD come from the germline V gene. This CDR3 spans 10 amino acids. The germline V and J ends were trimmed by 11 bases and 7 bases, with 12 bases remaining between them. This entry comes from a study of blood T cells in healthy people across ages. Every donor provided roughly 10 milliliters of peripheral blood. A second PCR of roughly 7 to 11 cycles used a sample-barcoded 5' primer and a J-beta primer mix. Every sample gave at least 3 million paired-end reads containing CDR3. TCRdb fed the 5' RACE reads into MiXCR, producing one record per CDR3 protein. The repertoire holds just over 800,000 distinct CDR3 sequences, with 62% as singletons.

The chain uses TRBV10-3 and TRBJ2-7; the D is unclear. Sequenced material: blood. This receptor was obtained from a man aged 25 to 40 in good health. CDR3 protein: CAHPLWEQYF. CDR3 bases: TGTGCCCACCCTCTTTGGGAGCAGTACTTC.